The 6 T cell receptor beta chains listed next were all sequenced from one sample in a study of regulatory T cells in long-lasting Graves disease. As to time point: newly diagnosed GD, antithyroid drugs for less than 3 months. PBMC-derived RNA was used for the TCR library. Relying on iRepertoire HTBI primers and Arm-PCR of CDR3 regions, the team built TCR beta libraries. TCRdb reanalysed the multiplex PCR reads using MiXCR and keeps one entry per CDR3 protein. The sample includes 380,000 or so distinct CDR3 sequences, 16% seen only once; the top ten take 20%. The data were also submitted as part of a second study, on T cells in Graves' hyperthyroidism and ophthalmopathy.

The sequenced sample was peripheral blood mononuclear cells (PBMCs), obtained at new diagnosis, from a patient treated with antithyroid drugs. The receptors were gathered from a woman under 30 with Graves disease.

The rearrangement uses TRBV6-1 and TRBJ2-7, with 9 bases matching TRBD1. The CDR3 length is 13 residues. The germline V gene encodes CDR1 MNHNS and CDR2 SASEGT. The J segment lost 2 bases and the V segment lost 6 bases, leaving 2 bases of the junction unmatched. The CDR3 bases are TGTGCCAGCAGAACAGGGGGCCCCTACGAGCAGTACTTC. Protein: CASRTGGPYEQYF.

The gene calls are TRBV5-1 and TRBJ2-1; 11 positions match TRBD2. The V segment lost 2 bases and the J segment 7 bases; nucleotides outside the gene matches: 8. Germline V gene sequence: CDR1 SGHRS, CDR2 YFSETQ. This CDR3 region has 16 residues. The CDR3 is CASSFWASGGRNEQFF. As DNA, the CDR3 is TGCGCCAGCAGCTTTTGGGCTAGCGGGGGGAGGAATGAGCAGTTCTTC.

This clonotype appeared many times. The CDR3 spells CASSLELAPYNEQFF. The CDR3 coding sequence is TGTGCCAGCAGCTTAGAACTAGCACCCTACAATGAGCAGTTCTTC. The genes are TRBV11-2 and TRBJ2-1, with a weak D call TRBD2 (6 bases). The V and J ends lost 0 bases and 2 bases respectively, with 8 bases between them. Germline V gene lookup returns CDR1 SGHAT and CDR2 FQNNGV. The CDR3 runs 15 residues.

This clonotype was observed a handful of times. The chain's CDR3 is CSAPQGGDGNIQYF. The CDR3 DNA reads as TGCAGTGCTCCACAAGGGGGTGATGGAAACATTCAGTACTTC. The chain carries TRBV20-1 and TRBJ2-4, with D tentatively TRBD1 (6 bases). This CDR3 comprises 14 residues. CDR1 is DFQATT and CDR2 is SNEGSKA in the germline V gene (reference sequence). The V end lost 5 bases, the J end lost 6 bases, and 17 bases lay between the germline ends.

This clonotype has only a few counts. The chain carries TRBV24-1 and TRBJ2-2; 11 bases match TRBD2. The V segment lost 9 bases and the J segment 1 base; nucleotides outside the gene matches: 9. This CDR3 contains 17 residues. CDR1 is KGHDR and CDR2 is SFDVKD in the germline V gene. CDR3: CATGRLAGGQNTGELFF. The CDR3 nucleotides read TGTGCCACCGGTCGGCTAGCGGGAGGCCAGAACACCGGGGAGCTGTTTTTT.

The V gene is TRBV10-2, the J gene TRBJ1-1; D is ambiguous. This CDR3 is 13 amino acids long. Trimming took off 7 bases at V and 4 bases at J, with 13 bases between the two ends. Germline CDR1 reads WSHSY; CDR2 reads SAAADI. For the CDR3, the DNA is TGCGCCAGCACCGAAGGATGGATCACTGAAGCTTTCTTT. Amino acid sequence: CASTEGWITEAFF.